Listed below are T cell receptor beta chains from one sample, sequenced in a study of PD-L1 blockade in urothelial cancer. Generated by immunoSEQ multiplex PCR, the TCRdb table keeps only in-frame clones and is missing some. The data hold 25,000 to 35,000 clones, with approximately 80% observed a single time. The specimen comprised PBMCs, sampled around atezolizumab (anti-PD-L1) treatment. The receptors here all came from a man in his 70s with urothelial cancer. Each CDR3 is given with its conserved first and last residue. The D gene is left open where the match is weak. Some rows mark clone size as missing; the rest say once, few, many or name a class of expanded clone.

j_gene: TRBJ2-7
v_gene: TRBV7-9
abundance: .
d_gene: TRBD2
CDR3aa: CASSSPPQSGRGGAEQYF
CDR3nt: TGTGCCAGCAGCTCCCCCCCCCAGAGCGGGAGGGGGGGTGCCGAGCAGTACTTC

j_gene: TRBJ1-5
v_gene: TRBV4-3
abundance: .
d_gene: .
CDR3aa: CASSQDQQFNQPQHF
CDR3nt: TGCGCCAGCAGCCAAGATCAACAGTTCAATCAGCCCCAGCATTTT

j_gene: TRBJ2-7
v_gene: TRBV5-4
abundance: once
d_gene: .
CDR3aa: CASSSKSGREQYF
CDR3nt: TGTGCCAGCAGCAGTAAGTCAGGAAGGGAGCAGTACTTC

j_gene: TRBJ1-4
v_gene: TRBV19
abundance: .
d_gene: .
CDR3aa: CASSTGGSLNEKLFF
CDR3nt: TGTGCCAGTAGTACCGGGGGATCTCTTAATGAAAAACTGTTTTTT

j_gene: TRBJ1-1
v_gene: TRBV5-8
abundance: .
d_gene: TRBD1
CDR3aa: CASSTRQGYEAFF
CDR3nt: TGTGCCAGCAGCACGAGACAGGGATATGAAGCTTTCTTT

j_gene: TRBJ1-2
v_gene: TRBV27
abundance: .
d_gene: TRBD1
CDR3aa: CASSKTPRTGGNYGYTF
CDR3nt: TGTGCCAGCAGCAAAACCCCCCGGACAGGCGGAAACTATGGCTACACCTTC

j_gene: TRBJ1-2
v_gene: TRBV5-1
abundance: .
d_gene: .
CDR3aa: CASSPQGSINYGYTF
CDR3nt: TGCGCCAGCAGCCCACAGGGATCTATTAACTATGGCTACACCTTC

j_gene: TRBJ2-1
v_gene: TRBV6-1
abundance: .
d_gene: TRBD1
CDR3aa: CASRGQGANEQFF
CDR3nt: TGTGCCAGCAGGGGACAGGGGGCGAATGAGCAGTTCTTC

j_gene: TRBJ2-5
v_gene: TRBV5-6
abundance: once
d_gene: TRBD2
CDR3aa: CASSLLLAGAQETQYF
CDR3nt: TGTGCCAGCAGCTTGTTACTAGCGGGAGCCCAAGAGACCCAGTACTTC

j_gene: TRBJ1-2
v_gene: TRBV4-1
abundance: .
d_gene: TRBD1
CDR3aa: CASSPGTGGYTF
CDR3nt: TGCGCCAGCAGCCCCGGGACAGGGGGCTACACCTTC

j_gene: TRBJ1-2
v_gene: TRBV6-6
abundance: .
d_gene: .
CDR3aa: CASSSVDYGYTF
CDR3nt: TGTGCATCCTCTTCGGTCGACTATGGCTACACCTTC

j_gene: TRBJ2-7
v_gene: TRBV7-6
abundance: .
d_gene: .
CDR3aa: CASSYRGGEQYF
CDR3nt: TGTGCCAGCAGCTACAGGGGAGGCGAGCAGTACTTC